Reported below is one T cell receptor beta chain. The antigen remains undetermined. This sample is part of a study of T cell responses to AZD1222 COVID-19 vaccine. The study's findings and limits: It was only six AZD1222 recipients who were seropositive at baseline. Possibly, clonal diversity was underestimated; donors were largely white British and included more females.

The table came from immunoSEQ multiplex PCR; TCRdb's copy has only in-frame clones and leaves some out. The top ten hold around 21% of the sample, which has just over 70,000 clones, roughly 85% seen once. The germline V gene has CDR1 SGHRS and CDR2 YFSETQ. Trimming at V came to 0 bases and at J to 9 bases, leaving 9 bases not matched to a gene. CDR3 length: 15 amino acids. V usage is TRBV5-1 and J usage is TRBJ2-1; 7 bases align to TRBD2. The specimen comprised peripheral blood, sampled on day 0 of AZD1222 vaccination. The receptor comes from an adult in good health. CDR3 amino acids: CASSLGSGLGSEQFF. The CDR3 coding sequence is TGCGCCAGCAGCTTGGGCAGTGGACTAGGCTCTGAGCAGTTCTTC.